Listed here are 27 T cell receptor beta chains from one sample, sequenced in a study of PD-1 blockade in mismatch repair-deficient tumors (dated by TCRdb to 2016 to 2017). The library was obtained by the immunoSEQ multiplex PCR assay. The clones in this table, taken by TCRdb from immuneACCESS, are in-frame only. Not every clone is retained; where verified, under half of the shortfall comes from an unresolved V gene, and the cause of the rest is unknown. Counted in this sample were tens of thousands of clones; around 84% of them appeared once. The top ten hold under 5% of the sample. Source: peripheral blood, taken roughly 76 weeks after starting pembrolizumab. Receptors originate from an adult with mismatch repair-deficient cancer.

The chain couples TRBV19 to TRBJ2-2; maybe TRBD1 (5 bases). From germline, CDR1 is LNHDA and CDR2 SQIVND (reference sequence). V was cut by 4 bases and J by 6 bases, with 12 bases left in between. The CDR3 has 14 residues. CDR3 sequence reads: CASSKGVQAGELFF. CDR3 coding DNA: TGTGCCAGTAGTAAAGGGGTACAGGCCGGGGAGCTGTTTTTT.

V and J are TRBV2 and TRBJ2-3, with TRBD2 matching over 7 bases. The CDR3 is 14 amino acids. The germline CDR1 and CDR2 sequences are SNHLY and FYNNEI. V shed 4 bases and J 2 bases; nucleotides not matched to a gene: 3. Written as DNA, the CDR3 is TGTGCCAGCAGTGGGGAGGGACCCACAGATACGCAGTATTTT. This codes for CASSGEGPTDTQYF.

The chain couples TRBV9 to TRBJ1-4; D is unresolved. Germline V gene sequence: CDR1 SGDLS, CDR2 YYNGEE. Trimming removed 4 bases from V and 3 bases from J, with 13 bases in between. The CDR3 sequence is 15 residues long. This chain's CDR3 is CASSPPGRPNEKLFF. CDR3 bases: TGTGCCAGCAGCCCCCCCGGGCGGCCTAATGAAAAACTGTTTTTT. Using reference TRBV9 and TRBJ1-4 for the parts outside the CDR3, the full variable domain is DSGVTQTPKHLITATGQRVTLRCSPRSGDLSVYWYQQSLDQGLQFLIQYYNGEERAKGNILERFSAQQFPDLHSELNLSSLELGDSALYFCASSPPGRPNEKLFFGSGTQLSVL.

The chain carries TRBV27 and TRBJ1-4; maybe TRBD1 (5 bases). Per germline, CDR1 MNHEY and CDR2 SMNVEV (reference sequence). The CDR3 sequence is 15 residues long. V lost 5 bases and J lost 3, with 13 bases in between. The CDR3 protein is CASSILGQSNEKLFF. CDR3 nucleotide sequence: TGTGCCAGCAGTATACTGGGGCAGTCTAATGAAAAACTGTTTTTT.

Relative to its sample, this clone is medium-sized. The V gene is TRBV30, the J gene TRBJ2-3; 7 bases align to TRBD1. The CDR3 is 14 amino acids. V dropped 5 bases and J dropped 0; count of bases not matched to a gene: 5. The germline V gene encodes CDR1 GTSNPN and CDR2 SVGIG (reference sequence). CDR3 in amino acids: CAWGQGDSTDTQYF. The CDR3 nucleotides read TGTGCCTGGGGCCAGGGGGACAGCACAGATACGCAGTATTTT. Looking up the rest from reference TRBV30 and TRBJ2-3 gives the full variable domain: SQTIHQWPATLVQPVGSPLSLECTVEGTSNPNLYWYRQAAGRGLQLLFYSVGIGQISSEVPQNLSASRPQDRQFILSSKKLLLSDSGFYLCAWGQGDSTDTQYFGPGTRLTVL.

This chain uses TRBV6-6 with TRBJ2-3; the match to TRBD2 covers 8 bases. CDR1 is MNHNY and CDR2 is SVGAGI in the germline V gene (reference sequence). V lost 9 bases, J lost 1 base, and 6 bases stayed unmatched. This CDR3 has 14 amino acids. CDR3 nucleotide sequence: TGTGCCAGTAAAACTAGCGGTCGCACAGATACGCAGTATTTT. This gives the protein CASKTSGRTDTQYF.

The gene calls are TRBV18 and TRBJ1-2; D may be TRBD1 (6 bases). This CDR3 contains 14 residues. Trimming removed 1 base at V and 7 bases at J, with 13 bases between. The germline gives CDR1 KGHSH, CDR2 LQKENI. Here the CDR3 reads CASSPLAGDGGYTF. The CDR3 nucleotides are TGTGCCAGCTCACCACTGGCAGGGGATGGTGGCTACACCTTC.

The V gene is TRBV10-3, the J gene TRBJ2-7; TRBD2 aligns across 7 bases. The CDR3 totals 13 residues. From germline, CDR1 is ENHRY and CDR2 SYGVKD. The J segment lost 5 bases and the V segment lost 7 bases, leaving 8 bases of the junction unmatched. CDR3 amino acids: CAINAGGSHEQYF. CDR3 sequence (DNA): TGTGCCATCAATGCTGGCGGGAGTCACGAGCAGTACTTC.

V usage is TRBV19 and J usage is TRBJ1-2; TRBD1 agrees at 7 bases. The CDR3 covers 16 residues. CDR1 is LNHDA, CDR2 SQIVND, per germline (reference sequence). V lost 2 bases to trimming and J lost 3 bases; unmatched junction nucleotides: 9. The CDR3 bases are TGTGCCAGTAGTATAAGAGAGAGGGGGCGCTACTATGGCTACACCTTC. Its protein is CASSIRERGRYYGYTF. Full variable domain (missing parts from reference TRBV19 and TRBJ1-2): DGGITQSPKYLFRKEGQNVTLSCEQNLNHDAMYWYRQDPGQGLRLIYYSQIVNDFQKGDIAEGYSVSREKKESFPLTVTSAQKNPTAFYLCASSIRERGRYYGYTFGSGTRLTVV.

This chain links TRBV6-5 with TRBJ1-2; TRBD1 is a possible D gene (6 bases). Germline-derived CDR1 and CDR2 are MNHEY and SVGAGI. V was shortened by 7 bases and J by 7 bases, with 13 bases between the two germline ends. This CDR3 contains 12 residues. The CDR3 loop is CASKGGRIGYTF. The CDR3 region has the DNA TGTGCCAGCAAGGGGGGCAGAATTGGCTACACCTTC.

J is TRBJ2-1 and V is TRBV2, with 10 positions matching TRBD2. The V gene end was trimmed by 6 bases and the J gene end by 1 base; junction bases not matched to a gene: 6. Germline values: CDR1 SNHLY, CDR2 FYNNEI. This CDR3 is 16 amino acids long. CDR3 DNA sequence: TGTGCCAGCAGGTTGGCGGGACTAGCGTCCTACAATGAGCAGTTCTTC. Translating it yields CASRLAGLASYNEQFF.

This chain links TRBV29-1 with TRBJ2-1; D uncertain. V gave up 3 bases and J gave up 3 bases, with 15 bases separating them. The CDR3 runs to 15 residues. CDR1 and CDR2 from the germline V gene are SQVTM and ANQGSEA. As DNA, the CDR3 is TGCAGCGTTGATGGAGACTCCAGTAACTACAATGAGCAGTTCTTC. Translated: CSVDGDSSNYNEQFF.

The chain links TRBV5-6 to TRBJ2-1, with D unresolved. Germline assignment: CDR1 SGHDT and CDR2 YYEEEE. The CDR3 runs 12 residues. V gave up 2 bases and J gave up 10 bases, with 10 bases separating them. In DNA, the CDR3 is TGTGCCAGCAGCTTAAATGCAATCGAGCAGTTCTTC. Amino acids: CASSLNAIEQFF.

The J gene is TRBJ2-1, the V gene TRBV5-1, with 9 bases aligning to TRBD2. V shed 4 bases, J shed 9 bases, and the junction held 11 bases outside the gene matches. CDR1 and CDR2 (germline): SGHRS, YFSETQ. The CDR3 runs 15 residues. The CDR3: CASSPSGGRGFEQFF. The DNA of the CDR3 is TGCGCCAGCAGCCCTTCGGGCGGGAGGGGTTTTGAGCAGTTCTTC.

V and J are TRBV11-3 and TRBJ2-1; 8 bases are shared with TRBD1. The CDR3 runs to 15 residues. CDR1 and CDR2 (germline): SGHNT, YENEEA. Trimming removed 3 bases from V and 5 bases from J; junction bases left unmatched: 6. The CDR3 DNA sequence: TGTGCCAGCAGCTTGGACGGGACAGGAAACAATGAGCAGTTCTTC. Its protein product is CASSLDGTGNNEQFF.

This chain links TRBV5-4 with TRBJ2-1; a possible D gene is TRBD2 (6 bases). Per the germline V gene, CDR1 is SGHNT and CDR2 is YYREEE (reference sequence). The CDR3 runs 14 residues. With 3 bases removed from V and 5 bases from J, the gap between germline ends came to 12 bases. CDR3 region: CASSSNPGDNEQFF. The CDR3 DNA is TGTGCCAGCAGCTCGAACCCGGGAGACAATGAGCAGTTCTTC.

The genes are TRBV2 and TRBJ1-1; TRBD1 matches 7 bases. Germline lookup yields CDR1 SNHLY and CDR2 FYNNEI. V shed 6 bases, J shed 5 bases, and the junction held 9 bases outside the gene matches. The CDR3 contains 14 residues. The CDR3 sequence: CASRGLEGATEAFF. For the CDR3, the DNA is TGTGCCAGCAGGGGTTTGGAGGGGGCAACTGAAGCTTTCTTT.

The rearrangement links TRBV21-1 to TRBJ2-1; TRBD1 is taken as the D call from the table, unchecked against the DNA. TRBV21-1 is tagged as a pseudogene. There are 12 residues in the CDR3. In DNA, the CDR3 is TGTGCCAACAGGGGGCGCAGGGATGAGCAGTTCTTC. As protein: CANRGRRDEQFF.

J is TRBJ2-1 and V is TRBV7-9; the match to TRBD2 covers 7 bases. V lost 2 bases to trimming and J lost 7 bases; unmatched junction nucleotides: 8. This CDR3 contains 15 residues. The germline CDR1 and CDR2 sequences are SEHNR and FQNEAQ (reference sequence). CDR3 in DNA: TGTGCCAGCAGCTTATCCAGCGGGACCTTGAATGAGCAGTTCTTC. Translating gives CASSLSSGTLNEQFF.

This chain joins TRBV30 and TRBJ1-1; unclear D gene. CDR3 length: 12 residues. Germline CDR1 reads GTSNPN; CDR2 reads SVGIG (reference sequence). V lost 2 bases, J lost 0 bases, and 4 bases lay in between. The CDR3 protein is CAWSLMNTEAFF. The DNA of the CDR3 is TGTGCCTGGAGTCTTATGAACACTGAAGCTTTCTTT.

V gene TRBV7-9 combines with J gene TRBJ1-4; D not certain. In germline, CDR1 is SEHNR, CDR2 FQNEAQ (reference sequence). This CDR3 region has 11 residues. The V end lost 1 base, the J end lost 10 bases, and 4 bases lay between the germline ends. The CDR3: CASSLEGKLFF. DNA for the CDR3: TGTGCCAGCAGCTTAGAGGGAAAACTGTTTTTT.

The genes are TRBV11-3 and TRBJ1-1; maybe TRBD1 (5 bases). The CDR3 has 16 amino acids. V was clipped by 5 bases and J by 0 bases, with 16 bases between them. Germline-derived CDR1 and CDR2 are SGHNT and YENEEA. CDR3 loop: CASSPRDGRLNTEAFF. DNA for the CDR3: TGTGCCAGCAGCCCCAGGGACGGGCGTCTGAACACTGAAGCTTTCTTT.

The rearrangement joins TRBV29-1 to TRBJ1-2; the D gene is possibly TRBD1 (6 bases). V was shortened by 4 bases and J by 4 bases, with 10 bases between the two germline ends. The CDR3 length is 12 residues. Germline V gene sequence: CDR1 SQVTM, CDR2 ANQGSEA. The CDR3 sequence is CSVGAGAYGYTF. Written as DNA, the CDR3 is TGCAGCGTTGGGGCAGGGGCCTATGGCTACACCTTC.

V and J are TRBV9 and TRBJ1-5, with D uncertain. Germline CDR1 and CDR2: SGDLS and YYNGEE. The CDR3 sequence is 14 residues long. V was trimmed by 0 bases and J by 0 bases, leaving 4 bases between them. CDR3 bases: TGTGCCAGCAGCGTAGAGGTTAGCAATCAGCCCCAGCATTTT. This encodes CASSVEVSNQPQHF.

CDR3 in DNA: TGTGCCAGCAGTCTAACAGGGAGGGCCTATTTGAACACTGAAGCTTTCTTT. It encodes CASSLTGRAYLNTEAFF. The rearrangement links TRBV13 to TRBJ1-1; D possibly corresponds to TRBD1 (6 bases). Germline V gene lookup returns CDR1 PRHDT and CDR2 FYEKMQ (reference sequence). V lost 6 bases to trimming and J lost 0 bases, with 20 bases between them. The CDR3 has 17 residues.

J is TRBJ1-5 and V is TRBV21-1. TRBV21-1 counts as a pseudogene. The CDR3 runs to 16 residues. The CDR3 loop is CASSQMLHWHHQPQHF. The DNA of the CDR3 is TGTGCCAGCAGCCAGATGCTACATTGGCATCATCAGCCCCAGCATTTT.

V usage is TRBV6-5 and J usage is TRBJ1-2; 7 nucleotides line up with TRBD1. The CDR3 totals 13 residues. In germline, CDR1 is MNHEY, CDR2 SVGAGI. V trimming: 6 bases; J trimming: 9 bases; junction bases outside the gene matches: 10. This CDR3 is CASRAPGQLSYTF. The CDR3 DNA is TGTGCCAGCAGGGCTCCGGGACAGTTAAGCTACACCTTC.